The 9 T cell receptor beta chains presented below share a single source sample, sequenced in a study of T cell repertoires in aging, cancer and after chemotherapy (dated by TCRdb to between 2018 and 2021). Instead of sorted cells or RNA, genomic DNA extracted from peripheral blood served as the source for amplifying TCR beta rearrangements. The sequencer listed for this sample is Illumina MiSeq. Multiplex touch-down PCR with a mixed TRB-A/B primer pool was used to amplify rearranged TRB sequences covering the V, D and J segments. TCRdb reprocessed the public reads (quality trimming at Q25 with fastp, clone calling with MiXCR) and kept in-frame beta chains. Each entry is one CDR3 protein sequence, shown with its most common DNA and genes. The sample table lists 10,000 to 15,000 distinct CDR3 sequences, 30% to 35% of them with a count of one. The top ten constitute 10% of the sample. The specimen sequenced was blood. The source of these receptors is a human donor in good health. The donor label of this sample is uncertain.

This clonotype was detected only a few times. The rearrangement links TRBV6-2 or TRBV6-3 to TRBJ2-5, with TRBD1 matching over 9 bases. V was pared by 5 bases and J by 6 bases, with 10 bases of the junction left unmatched. The CDR3 loop spans 15 amino acids. Germline CDR1 and CDR2: MNHEY and SVGEGT. CDR3: CASSPGDRAFQTQYF. The CDR3 DNA is TGTGCCAGCAGTCCTGGGGACAGGGCGTTTCAGACCCAGTACTTC.

This clonotype was observed a handful of times. The chain carries TRBV5-4 and TRBJ2-5; 11 bases align to TRBD2. With 4 bases clipped from V and 3 bases from J, the junction kept 2 bases outside the gene matches. In germline, CDR1 is SGHNT, CDR2 YYREEE (reference sequence). The CDR3 runs 14 residues. CDR3 bases: TGTGCCAGCAGCGAGGGACTAGCGGAAGAGACCCAGTACTTC. It is translated as CASSEGLAEETQYF.

This clonotype was seen more than once but under ten times. The CDR3 coding sequence is TGTGCCAGCAGTCCAGATACAGGGGATCAGCCCCAGCATTTT. It specifies CASSPDTGDQPQHF. The chain uses TRBV6-5 and TRBJ1-5; 7 positions match TRBD1. Germline CDR1 is MNHEY and CDR2 is SVGAGI. With V trimmed by 5 bases and J by 5 bases, 6 bases remained unmatched. The CDR3 has 14 residues.

This clonotype has a handful of counts. This chain uses TRBV19 with TRBJ2-1; 15 bases agree with TRBD2. The CDR3 runs to 15 residues. Germline CDR1 is LNHDA and CDR2 is SQIVND (reference sequence). Trimming took 7 bases from V and 9 from J; bases not matched to a gene: 7. The CDR3 DNA reads TGTGCCAGTACGTGGACTAGCGGGGGGGCAGTTGAGCAGTTCTTC. Protein product: CASTWTSGGAVEQFF.

This chain connects TRBV7-2 to TRBJ2-5; D tentatively fits TRBD1 or TRBD2 (6 bases each). CDR1 is SGHTA, CDR2 FQGNSA, per germline. With 1 base removed from V and 5 bases from J, the gap between germline ends came to 11 bases. This CDR3 contains 14 residues. The CDR3, as DNA: TGTGCCAGCAGCTTAGGGGGGGCTTTTGAGACCCAGTACTTC. Its translation is CASSLGGAFETQYF.

This clonotype is medium-sized (0.01 to 0.1%) in the sample. The CDR3 DNA reads as TGTGCCAGTAGTCTCGCTGGTGACACAGATACGCAGTATTTT. This encodes CASSLAGDTDTQYF. The rearrangement links TRBV19 to TRBJ2-3; D is ambiguous. Germline V gene sequence: CDR1 LNHDA, CDR2 SQIVND (reference sequence). Trimming stripped 5 bases from V and 2 bases from J, with 11 bases between. The CDR3 length is 14 residues.

This clonotype occurred a few times. The rearrangement joins TRBV27 to TRBJ2-5; 9 bases are shared with TRBD1. Trimming at V came to 8 bases and at J to 3 bases, leaving 10 bases not matched to a gene. The germline gives CDR1 MNHEY, CDR2 SMNVEV (reference sequence). This CDR3 contains 15 residues. The CDR3 reads CASGQQGAFKETQYF. As DNA, the CDR3 is TGTGCCAGCGGCCAACAGGGGGCATTCAAAGAGACCCAGTACTTC.

This clonotype is labeled as medium-sized. The V and J genes are TRBV19 and TRBJ2-1, with unresolved D. The V gene's germline CDR1 is LNHDA and CDR2 SQIVND (reference sequence). Trimming took 6 bases from V and 8 from J, leaving 20 bases between them. CDR3 size: 15 residues. CDR3: CASRATTTTLDEQFF. CDR3 in DNA: TGTGCCAGTAGGGCGACCACAACCACACTCGATGAGCAGTTCTTC.

The chain combines TRBV21-1 with TRBJ1-5. TRBV21-1 is a pseudogene locus. The CDR3 extends over 17 amino acids. This chain's CDR3 is CASRPKVGLVLGRPQHF. The CDR3 DNA sequence: TGTGCCAGCAGACCAAAGGTGGGCCTAGTTTTGGGTCGGCCCCAGCATTTT.